The entry that follows covers one TCR beta chain sequence. This entry belongs to a study of CD8+CD57+ T cells in acquired aplastic anemia. Study-level information: When averaged, DNA from sorted CD4+ and CD8+ cells came to 3.2 ug. Healthy donor CD4+ samples were sequenced to a depth that averaged approximately 9.9 million reads.

Germline loops: CDR1 LNHNV, CDR2 YYDKDF (reference sequence). Trimming took off 4 bases at V and 1 base at J, with 10 bases between the two ends. This CDR3 spans 15 amino acids. Genomic DNA was employed as the template in profiling TCR beta VDJ and CDR3. From the reads, TCRdb called clonotypes with MiXCR, one entry per CDR3 protein. The sample holds about 210,000 distinct CDR3 sequences, roughly 55% seen once. This TCR was sampled from a human donor in good health. V and J are TRBV15 and TRBJ1-4; D gene uncertain. The source material was sorted CD4+, CD8+, or CD8+CD57+ T cells (not recorded which) from PBMCs. The CDR3 loop reads CATSTRPGTNEKLFF. CDR3 coding DNA: TGTGCCACCAGCACCCGACCTGGAACTAATGAAAAACTGTTTTTT.